What follows are 18 T cell receptor beta chains derived from one specimen sequenced in a study of immune evolution from preneoplasia to lung adenocarcinoma. Some clones are missing from TCRdb's copy, which holds only in-frame ones; the method was immunoSEQ multiplex PCR. The sample lists nearly 2,500 clones; roughly 80% were seen once. Sequenced input: FFPE adjacent normal lung tissue. The receptors derive from a person aged 70 to 79 with lung adenocarcinoma.

This clone is a singleton in its sample. The chain has TRBV7-9 and TRBJ1-2; the match to TRBD1 covers 7 bases. After removal of 4 bases from V and 7 bases from J, the junction contained 6 bases not matched to a gene. The CDR3 contains 13 residues. Germline loops: CDR1 SEHNR, CDR2 FQNEAQ (reference sequence). The CDR3 reads CASSSQGFGGYTF. The CDR3 nucleotides are TGTGCCAGCAGCTCACAGGGGTTCGGTGGCTACACCTTC.

This chain joins TRBV28 and TRBJ2-1; no definite D call. Germline CDR1 reads MDHEN; CDR2 reads SYDVKM. V dropped 2 bases and J dropped 8 bases, with 7 bases sitting between them. The CDR3 is made up of 12 amino acids. The CDR3 nucleotides read TGTGCCAGCAGTTTAGATGTCGATGAGCAGTTCTTC. Translation gives CASSLDVDEQFF.

This chain connects TRBV4-1 to TRBJ2-2; 8 positions agree with TRBD2. This CDR3 has 16 residues. Per the germline V gene, CDR1 is MGHRA and CDR2 is YSYEKL. After removal of 0 bases from V and 9 bases from J, the junction contained 9 bases not matched to a gene. The CDR3 is CASSQDFGSGTRELFF. Here the CDR3 DNA reads TGCGCCAGCAGCCAAGATTTTGGTAGCGGGACGAGGGAGCTGTTTTTT.

The V call is TRBV27, the J call TRBJ1-1; D is ambiguous. Per germline, CDR1 MNHEY and CDR2 SMNVEV (reference sequence). V gave up 8 bases and J gave up 3 bases, with 16 bases separating them. The CDR3 length is 14 residues. The chain's CDR3 is CASRPLLEYTEAFF. The CDR3 nucleotides are TGTGCCAGCCGTCCGCTGCTTGAATACACTGAAGCTTTCTTT.

V usage is TRBV7-2 and J usage is TRBJ1-3; D is possibly TRBD1 (5 bases). This CDR3 spans 17 amino acids. Looked up from germline, CDR1 is SGHTA and CDR2 is FQGNSA. Trimming left V 6 bases short and J 3 bases short, with 21 bases between. The CDR3 DNA follows: TGTGCCAGCAGTTTTACTGCCGGGGCCTCCCTTGGAAACACCATATATTTT. Its protein is CASSFTAGASLGNTIYF.

V gene TRBV12-2 combines with J gene TRBJ1-2; the listed D gene, TRBD1, was not tested against the DNA. TRBV12-2 is designated a pseudogene. The CDR3 spans 19 residues. The CDR3 spells CASRLELLGRTGKDYGYTF. CDR3 sequence (DNA): TGTGCAAGTCGCTTAGAGTTATTAGGGCGGACAGGGAAGGACTATGGCTACACCTTC.

The genes are TRBV29-1 and TRBJ2-6; D not certain. This CDR3 is 13 amino acids long. The V end lost 7 bases, the J end lost 1 base, and 8 bases lay between the germline ends. Germline V gene data show CDR1 as SQVTM and CDR2 as ANQGSEA. CDR3: CSARQSGANVLTF. Here the CDR3 DNA reads TGCAGCGCACGGCAGTCTGGGGCCAACGTCCTGACTTTC.

V is TRBV2 and J is TRBJ1-1, with D unclear. Trimming removed 4 bases from V and 3 bases from J, with 3 bases in between. Germline CDR1 and CDR2: SNHLY and FYNNEI. The CDR3 is made up of 11 amino acids. Here the CDR3 DNA reads TGTGCCAGCAGTGCGTACACTGAAGCTTTCTTT. Its protein is CASSAYTEAFF.

The chain carries TRBV6-6 and TRBJ2-7; 7 bases match TRBD1. The CDR3 is 13 amino acids. Losses at the gene ends were 6 bases for V and 6 bases for J; bases not matched to a gene: 8. The germline gives CDR1 MNHNY, CDR2 SVGAGI (reference sequence). CDR3 bases: TGTGCCAGCAGCACTAGAGGGGGCTTCGAGCAGTACTTC. Translation: CASSTRGGFEQYF.

This sequence joins TRBV6-5 and TRBJ1-4; D not certain. This CDR3 is 16 amino acids long. The V end was cut by 0 bases, the J end by 8 bases, with 16 bases between. Germline-derived CDR1 and CDR2 are MNHEY and SVGAGI. DNA of the CDR3: TGTGCCAGCAGTTACTCCAGGCCAACCCTGGGGGAAAAACTGTTTTTT. This encodes CASSYSRPTLGEKLFF.

A word on this clone: The same CDR3 can be traced to other DNA sequences in this sample. The genes are TRBV5-1 and TRBJ2-7, with D perhaps matching TRBD1 or TRBD2 (5 bases each). V gave up 8 bases and J gave up 9 bases, with 24 bases separating them. CDR3 length: 14 amino acids. CDR1 is SGHRS and CDR2 is YFSETQ in the germline V gene. The CDR3 nucleotides read TGCGCCAGTAGAATGGAGAGGGGCTCCCTTTGGCAGTACTTC. It translates to CASRMERGSLWQYF.

The gene calls are TRBV14 and TRBJ2-7; D possibly corresponds to TRBD2 (6 bases). This CDR3 spans 14 amino acids. V lost 5 bases to trimming and J lost 0 bases, with 11 bases between them. The V gene's germline CDR1 is SGHDN and CDR2 FVKESK. CDR3 residues: CASSWGGSSYEQYF. The CDR3 DNA is TGTGCCAGCAGCTGGGGAGGAAGCTCCTACGAGCAGTACTTC. Based on the CDR3 plus reference TRBV14 and TRBJ2-7, the full variable domain is EAGVTQFPSHSVIEKGQTVTLRCDPISGHDNLYWYRRVMGKEIKFLLHFVKESKQDESGMPNNRFLAERTGGTYSTLKVQPAELEDSGVYFCASSWGGSSYEQYFGPGTRLTVT.

This chain uses TRBV5-4 with TRBJ1-1; D is perhaps TRBD1 (5 bases). V was cut by 1 base and J by 4 bases, with 14 bases left in between. CDR3 length: 15 residues. Germline V gives CDR1 SGHNT, CDR2 YYREEE (reference sequence). The CDR3 DNA is TGTGCCAGCAGCTTGCCCCAGGGAGGAGGCACTGAAGCTTTCTTT. Encoded protein: CASSLPQGGGTEAFF.

The V gene is TRBV27, the J gene TRBJ2-3; 9 bases match TRBD2. This CDR3 contains 19 residues. Trimming took 3 bases from V and 0 from J; bases not matched to a gene: 13. Germline V lookup: CDR1 MNHEY, CDR2 SMNVEV (reference sequence). As DNA, the CDR3 is TGTGCCAGCAGTTTGAGTAGCGGGAGAGGGGCCTCTAGCACAGATACGCAGTATTTT. It translates to CASSLSSGRGASSTDTQYF.

V and J are TRBV19 and TRBJ2-5; 13 nucleotides align to TRBD2. The CDR3 loop spans 13 amino acids. The V segment lost 8 bases and the J segment 5 bases; nucleotides outside the gene matches: 2. Germline CDR1 reads LNHDA; CDR2 reads SQIVND (reference sequence). This CDR3 is CASSTSGRETQYF. The CDR3 nucleotides read TGTGCCAGTTCGACTAGCGGGAGGGAGACCCAGTACTTC.

The chain joins TRBV6-5 to TRBJ1-2; TRBD1 might be the D (5 bases). V was cut by 7 bases and J by 4 bases, with 16 bases left in between. Germline V gene sequence: CDR1 MNHEY, CDR2 SVGAGI. This CDR3 comprises 14 residues. The CDR3 nucleotides are TGTGCCAGCAAACCCGCAGGGAGAGGCTATGGCTACACCTTC. It yields the protein CASKPAGRGYGYTF.

This sequence joins TRBV10-3 and TRBJ2-3; the match to TRBD2 covers 9 bases. From germline, CDR1 is ENHRY and CDR2 SYGVKD. The junction had 1 base not matched to a gene; V was cut back by 5 bases and J by 1 base. The CDR3 is 14 residues long. CDR3 DNA: TGTGCCATCAGTATAGCGGGAGGCACAGATACGCAGTATTTT. Protein: CAISIAGGTDTQYF.

This chain uses TRBV29-1 with TRBJ1-2; D gene unclear. This CDR3 spans 16 amino acids. CDR1 is SQVTM and CDR2 is ANQGSEA in the germline V gene. Trimming removed 5 bases from V and 0 bases from J, with 19 bases in between. CDR3 nucleotide sequence: TGCAGCGTTAACAACCGACCTGTGGAAGCTAACTATGGCTACACCTTC. Its translation is CSVNNRPVEANYGYTF.